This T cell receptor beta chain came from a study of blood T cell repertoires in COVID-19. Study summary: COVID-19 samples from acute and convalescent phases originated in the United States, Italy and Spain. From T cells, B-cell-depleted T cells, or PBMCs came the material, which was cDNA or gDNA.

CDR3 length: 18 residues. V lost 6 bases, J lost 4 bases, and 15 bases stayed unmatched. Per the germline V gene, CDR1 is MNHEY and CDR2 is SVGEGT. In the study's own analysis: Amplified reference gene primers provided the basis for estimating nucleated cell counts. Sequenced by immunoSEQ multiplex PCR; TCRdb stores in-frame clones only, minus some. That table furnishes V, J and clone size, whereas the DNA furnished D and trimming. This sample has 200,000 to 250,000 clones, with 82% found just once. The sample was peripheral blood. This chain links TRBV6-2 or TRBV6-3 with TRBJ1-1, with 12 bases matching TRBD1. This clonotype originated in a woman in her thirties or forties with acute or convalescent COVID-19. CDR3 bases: TGTGCCAGCAGCTATCGCCGGGACAGGGGGCTTTTTGCCACTGAAGCTTTCTTT. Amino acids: CASSYRRDRGLFATEAFF.